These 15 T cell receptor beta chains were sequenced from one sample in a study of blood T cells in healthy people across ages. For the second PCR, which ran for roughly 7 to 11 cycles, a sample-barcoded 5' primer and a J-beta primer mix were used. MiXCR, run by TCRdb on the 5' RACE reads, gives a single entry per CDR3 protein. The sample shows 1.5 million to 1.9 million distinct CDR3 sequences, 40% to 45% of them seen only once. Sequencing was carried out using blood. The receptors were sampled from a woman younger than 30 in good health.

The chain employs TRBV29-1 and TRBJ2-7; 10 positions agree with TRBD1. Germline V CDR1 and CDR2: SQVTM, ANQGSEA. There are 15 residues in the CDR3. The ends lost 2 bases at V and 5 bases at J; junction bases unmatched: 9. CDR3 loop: CSVEPGQGDSDEQYF. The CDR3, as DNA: TGCAGCGTTGAACCCGGACAGGGGGATTCCGACGAGCAGTACTTC.

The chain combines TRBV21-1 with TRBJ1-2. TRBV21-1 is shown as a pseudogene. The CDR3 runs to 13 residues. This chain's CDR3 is CASSKALLNGYTF. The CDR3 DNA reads TGTGCCAGCAGCAAAGCGCTTTTGAATGGCTACACCTTC.

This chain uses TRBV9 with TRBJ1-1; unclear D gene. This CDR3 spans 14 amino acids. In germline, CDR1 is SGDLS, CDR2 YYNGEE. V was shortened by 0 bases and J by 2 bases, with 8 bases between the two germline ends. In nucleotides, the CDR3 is TGTGCCAGCAGCGTAGGGGCGCAAAACACTGAAGCTTTCTTT. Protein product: CASSVGAQNTEAFF.

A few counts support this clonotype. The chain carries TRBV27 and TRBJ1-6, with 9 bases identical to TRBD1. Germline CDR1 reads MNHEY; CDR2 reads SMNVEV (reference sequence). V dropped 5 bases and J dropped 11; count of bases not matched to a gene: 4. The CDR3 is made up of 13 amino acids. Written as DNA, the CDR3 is TGTGCCAGCAGTCCAGGGACAGGGACACCCCTCCACTTT. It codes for CASSPGTGTPLHF.

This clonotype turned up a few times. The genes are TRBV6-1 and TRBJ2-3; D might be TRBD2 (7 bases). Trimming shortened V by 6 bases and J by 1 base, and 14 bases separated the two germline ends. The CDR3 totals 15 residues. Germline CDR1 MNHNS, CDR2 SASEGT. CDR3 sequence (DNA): TGTGCCAGCAGGACGAGGGGGGGTCGCACAGATACGCAGTATTTT. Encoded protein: CASRTRGGRTDTQYF.

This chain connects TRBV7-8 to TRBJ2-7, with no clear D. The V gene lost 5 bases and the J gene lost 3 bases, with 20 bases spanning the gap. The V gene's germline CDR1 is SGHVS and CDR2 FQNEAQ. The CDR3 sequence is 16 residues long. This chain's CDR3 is CASSKELLPRLYEQYF. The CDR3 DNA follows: TGTGCCAGCAGCAAAGAGCTTCTTCCGAGACTCTACGAGCAGTACTTC.

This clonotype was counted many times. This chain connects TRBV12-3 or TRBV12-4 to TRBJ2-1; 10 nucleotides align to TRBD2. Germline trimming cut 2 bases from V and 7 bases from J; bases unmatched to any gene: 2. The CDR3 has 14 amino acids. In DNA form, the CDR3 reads TGTGCCAGCAGTTTAAGCGGGGGGGTGAATGAGCAGTTCTTC. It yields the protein CASSLSGGVNEQFF.

This CDR3 reads CASSDGLMGGNEKLFF. The CDR3 nucleotides read TGCGCCAGCAGCGACGGACTGATGGGAGGGAATGAAAAACTGTTTTTT. The chain carries TRBV5-1 and TRBJ1-4; D gene ambiguous. CDR3 length: 16 amino acids. V lost 4 bases and J 5 bases, leaving 18 bases between the germline ends. Germline loops: CDR1 SGHRS, CDR2 YFSETQ.

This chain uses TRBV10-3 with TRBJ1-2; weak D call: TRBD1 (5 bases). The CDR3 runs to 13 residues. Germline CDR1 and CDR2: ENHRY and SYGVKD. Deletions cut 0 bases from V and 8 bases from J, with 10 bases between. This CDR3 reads CAISESSGAGYTF. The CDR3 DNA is TGTGCCATCAGTGAGTCGAGTGGGGCCGGCTACACCTTC.

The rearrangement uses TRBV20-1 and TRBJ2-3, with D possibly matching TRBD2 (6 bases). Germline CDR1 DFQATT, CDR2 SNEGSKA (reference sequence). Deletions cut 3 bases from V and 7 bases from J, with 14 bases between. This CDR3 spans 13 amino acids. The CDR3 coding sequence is TGCAGTGCTAGCCCAACGACTAGGAATACGCAGTATTTT. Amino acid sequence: CSASPTTRNTQYF.

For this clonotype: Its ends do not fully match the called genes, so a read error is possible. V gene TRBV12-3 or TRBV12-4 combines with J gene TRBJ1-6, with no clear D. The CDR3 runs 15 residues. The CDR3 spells CAGSLASPANSPPHF. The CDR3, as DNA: TGTGCCGGCAGTTTAGCATCACCAGCTAATTCACCCCCCCACTTT.

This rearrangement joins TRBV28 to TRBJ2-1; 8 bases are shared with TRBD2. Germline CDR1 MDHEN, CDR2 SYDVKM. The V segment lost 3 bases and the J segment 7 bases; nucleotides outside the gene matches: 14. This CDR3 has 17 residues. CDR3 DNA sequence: TGTGCCAGCAGTTTCCTCCCCTGGGCGGGAGGCCAAAATGAGCAGTTCTTC. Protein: CASSFLPWAGGQNEQFF.

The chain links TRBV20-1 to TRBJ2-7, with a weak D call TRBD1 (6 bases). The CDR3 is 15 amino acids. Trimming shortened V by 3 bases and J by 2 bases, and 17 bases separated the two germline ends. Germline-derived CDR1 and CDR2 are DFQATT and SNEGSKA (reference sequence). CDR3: CSARASTGSTYEQYF. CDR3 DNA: TGCAGTGCTAGGGCCTCCACAGGGAGTACCTACGAGCAGTACTTC.

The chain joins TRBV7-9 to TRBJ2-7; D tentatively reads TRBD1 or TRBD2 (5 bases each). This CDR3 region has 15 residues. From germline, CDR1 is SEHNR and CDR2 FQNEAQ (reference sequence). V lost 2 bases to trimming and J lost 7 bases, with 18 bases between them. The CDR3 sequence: CASSLMGERYNEQYF. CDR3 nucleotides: TGTGCCAGCAGCTTAATGGGGGAGAGATACAATGAGCAGTACTTC.

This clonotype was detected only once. The CDR3 nucleotides are TGTGCCAGCAGTCTCGAACCCGGACAGGGGGCTTACGAGCAGTACTTC. Its translation is CASSLEPGQGAYEQYF. The rearrangement uses TRBV6-6 and TRBJ2-4; TRBD1 matches 11 bases. The last part of the DNA fits TRBJ2-7 better; the J call may be wrong. This CDR3 spans 16 amino acids. Germline-derived CDR1 and CDR2 are MNHNY and SVGAGI (reference sequence).